The next 25 T cell receptor beta chains were all read from a single sample in a study of T cell changes during pregnancy in multiple sclerosis. The table came from immunoSEQ multiplex PCR; TCRdb's copy has only in-frame clones and leaves some out. The sample yields tens of thousands of clones, 75% to 95% seen once. The starting material was CD4+ T cells from peripheral blood mononuclear cells, obtained before pregnancy. Source of these receptors: a female donor with multiple sclerosis, enrolled in a pregnancy study.

V and J are TRBV11-1 and TRBJ1-1; D might be TRBD1 (5 bases). Germline values: CDR1 SGHAT, CDR2 FQDESV (reference sequence). The CDR3 totals 15 residues. Trimming cost V 3 bases and J 2 bases, with 13 bases left between them. The CDR3 reads CASSFIMGGNTEAFF. Written as DNA, the CDR3 is TGTGCCAGCAGCTTTATCATGGGGGGTAACACTGAAGCTTTCTTT. Looking up the rest from reference TRBV11-1 and TRBJ1-1 gives the full variable domain: EAEVAQSPRYKITEKSQAVAFWCDPISGHATLYWYRQILGQGPELLVQFQDESVVDDSQLPKDRFSAERLKGVDSTLKIQPAELGDSAMYLCASSFIMGGNTEAFFGQGTRLTVV.

Comment on this clone: The sample carries other DNA sequences with the same CDR3. The chain employs TRBV4-2 and TRBJ1-2; possible D gene TRBD1, 6 bases. Trimming removed 3 bases from V and 4 bases from J, with 12 bases in between. The CDR3 runs to 14 residues. The germline V gene encodes CDR1 LGHNA and CDR2 YNFKEQ. CDR3 DNA sequence: TGTGCCAGCAGCCAGGGACAAGGCGCCTATGGCTACACCTTC. It yields the protein CASSQGQGAYGYTF.

The chain combines TRBV28 with TRBJ1-4; 8 nucleotides agree with TRBD1. The CDR3 totals 13 residues. CDR1 MDHEN and CDR2 SYDVKM come from the germline V gene. V lost 10 bases and J lost 7; bases outside the gene matches: 8. Here the CDR3 DNA reads TGTGCCACTAACTCAGGGGGCCGTGAAAAACTGTTTTTT. The encoded protein is CATNSGGREKLFF.

This CDR3 is CASSVNPRGTNEKLFF. The CDR3 nucleotides read TGCGCCAGCAGCGTAAACCCCAGGGGAACTAATGAAAAACTGTTTTTT. This sequence joins TRBV5-1 and TRBJ1-4; D might be TRBD1 (6 bases). Germline V CDR1 and CDR2: SGHRS, YFSETQ. The CDR3 has 16 amino acids. The ends were cut back, 4 bases at V and 1 base at J, with 14 bases in the middle. Full variable domain (rest looked up from reference TRBV5-1 and TRBJ1-4): KAGVTQTPRYLIKTRGQQVTLSCSPISGHRSVSWYQQTPGQGLQFLFEYFSETQRNKGNFPGRFSGRQFSNSRSEMNVSTLELGDSALYLCASSVNPRGTNEKLFFGSGTQLSVL.

This sequence joins TRBV28 and TRBJ1-5, with 8 positions matching TRBD1. The CDR3 is 13 residues long. V was pared by 6 bases and J by 11 bases, with 9 bases of the junction left unmatched. Germline V CDR1 and CDR2: MDHEN, SYDVKM. The CDR3 bases are TGTGCCAGCAGCCGGACAGGGAGAATGGCCCAGCATTTT. This encodes CASSRTGRMAQHF.

Notes on this clone: The junction and the germline gene differ at one end; a read error may be behind it. This CDR3 reads CASSILGSDSPPHF. The CDR3 DNA reads as TGTGCCAGTAGTATACTCGGGTCTGATTCACCCCCCCACTTT. V gene TRBV19 combines with J gene TRBJ1-6; no firm D call. There are 14 residues in the CDR3. Germline CDR1 is LNHDA and CDR2 is SQIVND (reference sequence).

The chain recombines TRBV1 with TRBJ2-5; no check of the table's D call, TRBD2, against the DNA was made. TRBV1 represents a pseudogene. The length of the CDR3 is 18 residues. The CDR3 spells CTSSQVRLAGGKQETQYF. In DNA form, the CDR3 reads TGCACCAGCAGCCAAGTAAGACTAGCGGGGGGTAAACAAGAGACCCAGTACTTC.

This clone is medium-sized. This rearrangement joins TRBV27 to TRBJ2-1; 10 positions match TRBD2. The CDR3 length is 19 residues. Germline V gene sequence: CDR1 MNHEY, CDR2 SMNVEV (reference sequence). The V segment lost 3 bases and the J segment 5 bases; nucleotides outside the gene matches: 16. The CDR3 sequence: CASSFRPSGSIQRNNEQFF. As DNA, the CDR3 is TGTGCCAGCAGTTTCCGACCTAGCGGGAGTATCCAGAGGAACAATGAGCAGTTCTTC.

The rearrangement uses TRBV27 and TRBJ2-3, with D possibly matching TRBD2 (6 bases). Trimming took off 5 bases at V and 2 bases at J, with 14 bases between the two ends. Germline values: CDR1 MNHEY, CDR2 SMNVEV (reference sequence). The CDR3 totals 15 residues. Here the CDR3 DNA reads TGTGCCAGCAGTCGGGGACTGTTCTTCACAGATACGCAGTATTTT. The encoded protein is CASSRGLFFTDTQYF.

As concerns this clone: At one boundary the junction diverges from the germline segment, which might be a read error. V is TRBV2 and J is TRBJ1-4, with D unclear. This CDR3 region has 12 residues. CDR1 and CDR2 (germline): SNHLY, FYNNEI. The CDR3 nucleotides are TGTGCCAGCAGTGAATTGGGCAACCAAATGCTTTTT. Its translation: CASSELGNQMLF.

This chain uses TRBV18 with TRBJ2-3; D gene unclear. CDR1 and CDR2 from the germline V gene are KGHSH and LQKENI. The CDR3 sequence is 16 residues long. Trimming took 3 bases from V and 4 from J, leaving 17 bases between them. The CDR3: CASSPLVGPRADTQYF. The CDR3 DNA reads TGTGCCAGCTCACCGCTAGTAGGCCCCCGCGCAGATACGCAGTATTTT.

This CDR3 reads CASSPAGTGDYGYTF. The CDR3 bases are TGTGCCAGCAGCCCAGCCGGGACAGGGGATTATGGCTACACCTTC. The chain uses TRBV9 and TRBJ1-2; 10 positions match TRBD1. The CDR3 runs to 15 residues. CDR1 and CDR2 (germline): SGDLS, YYNGEE. After removal of 4 bases from V and 5 bases from J, the junction contained 8 bases not matched to a gene.

The genes are TRBV5-1 and TRBJ1-3, with D uncertain. Germline V gives CDR1 SGHRS, CDR2 YFSETQ. Deletions cut 6 bases from V and 4 bases from J, with 14 bases between. The length of the CDR3 is 14 residues. The CDR3 loop is CASTSGRGGNTIYF. The CDR3 coding sequence is TGCGCCAGCACCAGCGGACGGGGAGGAAACACCATATATTTT.

The CDR3 sequence: CASSLDGRLSNQPQHF. In nucleotides, the CDR3 is TGCGCCAGCAGCTTGGATGGCAGACTAAGCAATCAGCCCCAGCATTTT. V gene TRBV5-1 combines with J gene TRBJ1-5; D uncertain. The CDR3 is 16 amino acids. The germline CDR1 and CDR2 sequences are SGHRS and YFSETQ. V gave up 0 bases and J gave up 1 base, with 11 bases separating them.

This chain connects TRBV7-6 to TRBJ2-7; TRBD2 agrees at 11 bases. This CDR3 region has 16 residues. V lost 5 bases and J lost 0; bases outside the gene matches: 6. Germline lookup yields CDR1 SGHVS and CDR2 FNYEAQ. The CDR3 region is CASSPLAGGLSYEQYF. The CDR3 DNA follows: TGTGCCAGCAGCCCGCTAGCGGGGGGACTCTCCTACGAGCAGTACTTC.

This chain joins TRBV7-2 and TRBJ2-3; D may be TRBD2 (6 bases). The CDR3 runs to 14 residues. Germline loops: CDR1 SGHTA, CDR2 FQGNSA. V was trimmed by 5 bases and J by 1 base, leaving 10 bases between them. This CDR3 is CASSPSSGTDTQYF. The CDR3 coding sequence is TGTGCCAGCAGCCCTTCTAGCGGCACAGATACGCAGTATTTT.

The chain has TRBV25-1 and TRBJ2-1; 7 nucleotides line up with TRBD1. Per the germline V gene, CDR1 is MGHDK and CDR2 is SYGVNS. The CDR3 consists of 16 residues. The junction had 7 bases not matched to a gene; V was cut back by 4 bases and J by 1 base. This chain's CDR3 is CASSARTGQSYNEQFF. The DNA for the CDR3 is TGTGCCAGCAGTGCCCGAACGGGACAGTCCTACAATGAGCAGTTCTTC.

The gene calls are TRBV28 and TRBJ2-5; no reliable D call. V lost 6 bases and J 1 base, leaving 6 bases between the germline ends. The CDR3 is made up of 12 amino acids. Germline CDR1 is MDHEN and CDR2 is SYDVKM. The CDR3 region has the DNA TGTGCCAGCAGGGCACCCCAAGAGACCCAGTACTTC. This codes for CASRAPQETQYF.

The chain is built from TRBV15 and TRBJ1-4; no definite D call. This CDR3 comprises 16 residues. The V gene's germline CDR1 is LNHNV and CDR2 YYDKDF (reference sequence). Trimming pared 0 bases from V and 7 bases from J, leaving 15 bases between. The CDR3 sequence is CATSRDLGRMAEKLFF. DNA for the CDR3: TGTGCCACCAGCAGAGATCTCGGGAGGATGGCTGAAAAACTGTTTTTT. Combining the CDR3 with reference TRBV15 and TRBJ1-4 gives the whole variable domain DAMVIQNPRYQVTQFGKPVTLSCSQTLNHNVMYWYQQKSSQAPKLLFHYYDKDFNNEADTPDNFQSRRPNTSFCFLDIRSPGLGDTAMYLCATSRDLGRMAEKLFFGSGTQLSVL.

The chain couples TRBV6-5 to TRBJ1-6; weak D call: TRBD1 (5 bases). Trimming removed 0 bases at V and 6 bases at J, with 9 bases between. Germline values: CDR1 MNHEY, CDR2 SVGAGI. CDR3 length: 15 amino acids. Written as DNA, the CDR3 is TGTGCCAGCAGTTACTCTGGGGGACTTAATTCACCCCTCCACTTT. The encoded protein is CASSYSGGLNSPLHF.

The chain combines TRBV30 with TRBJ2-2; 7 bases fit TRBD1. The CDR3 consists of 17 residues. Per germline, CDR1 GTSNPN and CDR2 SVGIG (reference sequence). Trimming removed 4 bases from V and 4 bases from J; junction bases left unmatched: 15. CDR3 coding DNA: TGTGCCTGGAAGGCCAGGGGGAGAGTTGCGAGCACCGGGGAGCTGTTTTTT. It specifies CAWKARGRVASTGELFF.

This sequence joins TRBV11-3 and TRBJ2-7; D is ambiguous. From germline, CDR1 is SGHNT and CDR2 YENEEA. Trimming took off 5 bases at V and 5 bases at J, with 10 bases between the two ends. The CDR3 has 12 residues. DNA for the CDR3: TGTGCCAGCAGCCTATCACCTCACGAGCAGTACTTC. This gives the protein CASSLSPHEQYF.

The chain joins TRBV30 to TRBJ1-4; TRBD1 might be the D (5 bases). Trimming pared 3 bases from V and 13 bases from J, leaving 15 bases between. The CDR3 extends over 12 amino acids. Germline-derived CDR1 and CDR2 are GTSNPN and SVGIG (reference sequence). The CDR3 coding sequence is TGTGCCTGGAGACCAGGGTGGGGCGGACTGTTTTTT. Translation: CAWRPGWGGLFF.

The chain has TRBV6-1 and TRBJ1-1; D may be TRBD1 (5 bases). V shed 7 bases and J shed 1 base, with 10 bases lying between them. The CDR3 spans 13 residues. Germline CDR1 MNHNS, CDR2 SASEGT. CDR3 amino acids: CASTQGGNTEAFF. CDR3 sequence (DNA): TGTGCCAGCACCCAGGGCGGGAACACTGAAGCTTTCTTT.

The CDR3 loop reads CASSRTGGIEAFF. CDR3 nucleotide sequence: TGTGCCAGCAGCCGTACAGGGGGTATAGAAGCTTTCTTT. This chain joins TRBV4-2 and TRBJ1-1; 8 bases line up with TRBD1. CDR1 is LGHNA and CDR2 is YNFKEQ in the germline V gene. The V segment lost 4 bases and the J segment 8 bases; nucleotides outside the gene matches: 6. The CDR3 totals 13 residues.